The 2 T cell receptor beta chains below all came from one sample that was sequenced in a study of blood T cell repertoires in COVID-19. Produced via immunoSEQ multiplex PCR; TCRdb's table is partial and in-frame only. The sample carries more than 65,000 clones, 82% recorded once. The sample taken for sequencing was peripheral blood. The receptors were gathered from an elderly woman with acute or convalescent COVID-19.

This sequence joins TRBV11-2 and TRBJ1-1, with no clear D. The CDR3 sequence is 13 residues long. CDR1 and CDR2 (germline): SGHAT, FQNNGV. V shed 0 bases and J shed 2 bases, with 4 bases lying between them. CDR3 in amino acids: CASSLEANTEAFF. The CDR3 DNA reads TGTGCCAGCAGCTTAGAGGCCAACACTGAAGCTTTCTTT.

J is TRBJ2-3 and V is TRBV6-5; 8 bases line up with TRBD2. The CDR3 is made up of 15 amino acids. The germline V gene encodes CDR1 MNHEY and CDR2 SVGAGI. Trimming cost V 5 bases and J 1 base; bases outside gene matches: 5. CDR3 sequence: CASSRSSGGTDTQYF. CDR3 DNA: TGTGCCAGCAGTCGGAGTAGCGGGGGCACAGATACGCAGTATTTT.